The rows below give T cell receptor beta chains drawn from one sample of a study of blood T cell repertoires in COVID-19. TCRdb keeps only in-frame clones here, not all; method: immunoSEQ multiplex PCR. The sample has about 140,000 clones; 70% to 85% are singletons. Sequencing input: peripheral blood. These receptors all come from a man in his 60s with active or convalescent COVID-19. CDR3s include the opening cysteine and the closing phenylalanine or tryptophan. Each record gives: V gene, clone size, D gene, J gene, CDR3 DNA, CDR3 protein. A D gene is named only where the DNA matches it firmly. Clone size is stated in some rows and not others, as once, few, many or a class when expanded.

v_call: TRBV9; clone_size: NA; d_call: NA; j_call: TRBJ2-5; cdr3_nt: TGTGCCAGCAGCGTAGTGAGTGGTTTCGAGACCCAGTACTTC; cdr3_aa: CASSVVSGFETQYF
v_call: TRBV6-5; clone_size: NA; d_call: TRBD1; j_call: TRBJ2-1; cdr3_nt: TGTGCCAGCAGCAAGGACAGGGGATCGAACAATGAGCAGTTCTTC; cdr3_aa: CASSKDRGSNNEQFF
v_call: TRBV7-2; clone_size: NA; d_call: NA; j_call: TRBJ1-2; cdr3_nt: TGTGCCAGCAGCTTAGCCAGGCAAGGGGCAGGGGATGGGAGCTACACCTTC; cdr3_aa: CASSLARQGAGDGSYTF
v_call: TRBV2; clone_size: NA; d_call: NA; j_call: TRBJ1-3; cdr3_nt: TGTGCCAGCAGGAGAGGGAGTGGAAACACCATATATTTT; cdr3_aa: CASRRGSGNTIYF
v_call: TRBV19; clone_size: NA; d_call: TRBD1; j_call: TRBJ1-4; cdr3_nt: TGTGCCAGTAGCGAAACAGGGGTTAGTCTTGAAAAACTGTTTTTT; cdr3_aa: CASSETGVSLEKLFF
v_call: TRBV9; clone_size: NA; d_call: TRBD1; j_call: TRBJ2-1; cdr3_nt: TGTGCCAGCAGCACTCAACAGGGGTTGGAGCAGTTCTTC; cdr3_aa: CASSTQQGLEQFF
v_call: TRBV5-1; clone_size: few; d_call: TRBD1; j_call: TRBJ1-4; cdr3_nt: TGCGCCAGCAGCCCCTTGGACAGGGGTGAAAAACTGTTTTTT; cdr3_aa: CASSPLDRGEKLFF
v_call: TRBV28; clone_size: once; d_call: NA; j_call: TRBJ1-2; cdr3_nt: TGTGCCAGCAGCCGCCCACGGGGTTGGAACTATGGCTACACCTTC; cdr3_aa: CASSRPRGWNYGYTF
v_call: TRBV2; clone_size: NA; d_call: NA; j_call: TRBJ1-5; cdr3_nt: TGTGCCAGCAGTGAGGTTTCGCGGGATCTTCAGCCCCAGCATTTT; cdr3_aa: CASSEVSRDLQPQHF
v_call: TRBV7-9; clone_size: NA; d_call: TRBD1; j_call: TRBJ1-5; cdr3_nt: TGTGCCAGCAGCAAGGGACAGGGGGTTGGGCAGCCCCAGCATTTT; cdr3_aa: CASSKGQGVGQPQHF
v_call: TRBV10-3; clone_size: once; d_call: TRBD1; j_call: TRBJ1-2; cdr3_nt: TGTGCCATCAGTGATCCCGGACAGGGCCCCTACTATGGCTACACCTTC; cdr3_aa: CAISDPGQGPYYGYTF
v_call: TRBV15; clone_size: NA; d_call: NA; j_call: TRBJ1-4; cdr3_nt: TGTGCCACCAGCAGAGATGGAGGGCAGGGAGGGGAAAAACTGTTTTTT; cdr3_aa: CATSRDGGQGGEKLFF
v_call: TRBV19; clone_size: NA; d_call: TRBD1; j_call: TRBJ2-7; cdr3_nt: TGTGCCAGTAGAAGTCGGGACAGGGCCTACGAGCAGTACTTC; cdr3_aa: CASRSRDRAYEQYF
v_call: TRBV6-2/TRBV6-3; clone_size: NA; d_call: TRBD1; j_call: TRBJ1-1; cdr3_nt: TGTGCCAGCAGTTACTCACTTTCAAGACAGGGGGTTGAAGCTTTCTTT; cdr3_aa: CASSYSLSRQGVEAFF